These 12 T cell receptor beta chains were sequenced from one sample in a study of T cell responses to AZD1222 COVID-19 vaccine. Sequencing used immunoSEQ multiplex PCR; TCRdb keeps in-frame clones, though not all of them. The sample has around 130,000 clones, more than 85% seen once. The specimen was peripheral blood, collected 28 days after the second AZD1222 dose. Receptor source: an adult who received the AZD1222 COVID-19 vaccine.

This chain connects TRBV7-2 to TRBJ2-5, with 7 bases that match TRBD1. V gave up 5 bases and J gave up 1 base; unmatched junction bases: 4. The length of the CDR3 is 14 residues. CDR1 is SGHTA and CDR2 is FQGNSA in the germline V gene. As DNA, the CDR3 is TGTGCCAGCAGCATACAGGGGACCCAAGAGACCCAGTACTTC. Encoded protein: CASSIQGTQETQYF.

This clone was seen a single time. The genes are TRBV9 and TRBJ1-3, with D perhaps TRBD1 (5 bases). The CDR3 loop spans 14 amino acids. V lost 3 bases and J lost 2, with 9 bases in between. Germline-derived CDR1 and CDR2 are SGDLS and YYNGEE. The DNA of the CDR3 is TGTGCCAGCAGCGCCGTGACAGCTGGAAACACCATATATTTT. This encodes CASSAVTAGNTIYF.

V usage is TRBV7-9 and J usage is TRBJ2-1, with 8 bases lining up with TRBD2. The CDR3 length is 16 residues. Germline trimming cut 8 bases from V and 4 bases from J; bases unmatched to any gene: 13. CDR1 is SEHNR, CDR2 FQNEAQ, per germline (reference sequence). This CDR3 is CASGPPSGGSYNEQFF. The DNA of the CDR3 is TGTGCCAGCGGGCCCCCGAGCGGGGGTAGTTACAATGAGCAGTTCTTC. Drawing the rest from reference TRBV7-9 and TRBJ2-1, the complete variable domain is DTGVSQNPRHKITKRGQNVTFRCDPISEHNRLYWYRQTLGQGPEFLTYFQNEAQLEKSRLLSDRFSAERPKGSFSTLEIQRTEQGDSAMYLCASGPPSGGSYNEQFFGPGTRLTVL.

The J gene is TRBJ1-2, the V gene TRBV15, with D unclear. Trimming cost V 0 bases and J 3 bases, with 8 bases left between them. The CDR3 totals 14 residues. Germline CDR1 LNHNV, CDR2 YYDKDF (reference sequence). CDR3 loop: CATSRDVADYGYTF. CDR3 DNA sequence: TGTGCCACCAGCAGAGATGTGGCAGACTATGGCTACACCTTC.

The chain carries TRBV6-2 or TRBV6-3 and TRBJ2-7; TRBD2 agrees at 15 bases. The CDR3 spans 16 residues. V shed 6 bases and J 2 bases; nucleotides not matched to a gene: 5. CDR1 MNHEY and CDR2 SVGEGT come from the germline V gene. In DNA form, the CDR3 reads TGTGCCAGCAGCCCTGGACTAGCGGGAGGGCCCTACGAGCAGTACGTC. Amino acids: CASSPGLAGGPYEQYV.

The chain employs TRBV21-1 and TRBJ1-5; whether TRBD1, the table's D call, matches the DNA was not checked. TRBV21-1 is given as a pseudogene. This CDR3 region has 17 residues. The CDR3: CASSEDDRVKSNQPQHF. Here the CDR3 DNA reads TGTGCCAGCAGCGAAGATGACAGGGTAAAAAGCAATCAGCCCCAGCATTTT.

The chain links TRBV6-7 to TRBJ1-2; tentative D call: TRBD1 (6 bases). TRBV6-7 is an ORF, with its function uncertain. This CDR3 has 15 amino acids. CDR3 bases: TGTGCTCCGAGGGGGGCTCGCGCTAGAGTCTATGGCTACACCTTC. It is translated as CAPRGARARVYGYTF.

The chain uses TRBV5-4 and TRBJ1-2; no firm D call. The V end lost 4 bases, the J end lost 6 bases, and 10 bases lay between the germline ends. The CDR3 covers 12 residues. CDR1 and CDR2 from the germline V gene are SGHNT and YYREEE (reference sequence). The CDR3 DNA is TGTGCCAGCAGCCCCGGACTGGATGGCTACACCTTC. Its translation: CASSPGLDGYTF. Filled out from reference TRBV5-4 and TRBJ1-2, the complete variable domain reads ETGVTQSPTHLIKTRGQQVTLRCSSQSGHNTVSWYQQALGQGPQFIFQYYREEENGRGNFPPRFSGLQFPNYSSELNVNALELDDSALYLCASSPGLDGYTFGSGTRLTVV.

The chain links TRBV9 to TRBJ2-3, with a tentative D call TRBD2 (6 bases). The germline gives CDR1 SGDLS, CDR2 YYNGEE. The CDR3 totals 17 residues. V shed 0 bases and J shed 0 bases, with 14 bases lying between them. Written as DNA, the CDR3 is TGTGCCAGCAGCGTAGCAAGGGGACTCATCAGCACAGATACGCAGTATTTT. This encodes CASSVARGLISTDTQYF.

The genes are TRBV4-3 and TRBJ2-3; D ambiguous. V was pared by 4 bases and J by 4 bases, with 15 bases between. Looked up from germline, CDR1 is LGHNA and CDR2 is YSLEER. This CDR3 spans 15 amino acids. CDR3 sequence reads: CASSPNGGVADTQYF. In DNA, the CDR3 is TGCGCCAGCAGCCCAAACGGTGGGGTGGCAGATACGCAGTATTTT.

The chain links TRBV5-1 to TRBJ1-1; D is undetermined. Trimming removed 0 bases at V and 0 bases at J, with 18 bases between. The CDR3 extends over 18 amino acids. Per germline, CDR1 SGHRS and CDR2 YFSETQ. CDR3 residues: CASSLDFGQPPMNTEAFF. In DNA, the CDR3 is TGCGCCAGCAGCTTGGACTTCGGGCAGCCTCCCATGAACACTGAAGCTTTCTTT.

This clone showed up just once. The chain employs TRBV6-5 and TRBJ2-2, with 10 bases matching TRBD1. CDR1 MNHEY and CDR2 SVGAGI come from the germline V gene. The CDR3 covers 15 residues. V gave up 4 bases and J gave up 8 bases; unmatched junction bases: 7. As DNA, the CDR3 is TGTGCCAGCAGTTTCCGACAGGGGGCAACGGGGGAGCTGTTTTTT. The encoded protein is CASSFRQGATGELFF.